Listed below are T cell receptor beta chains from one sample, sequenced in a study of regulatory T cells in long-lasting Graves disease. TCRdb reprocessed the multiplex PCR reads with MiXCR, giving one entry per CDR3 protein. Seen here are some 400,000 distinct CDR3 sequences, under 15% observed once, and the top ten hold approximately 16%. These data were likewise used in another study, on T cells in Graves' hyperthyroidism and ophthalmopathy.

The sample here was peripheral blood mononuclear cells (PBMCs), taken at new diagnosis, from a patient treated with antithyroid drugs. The origin of the receptors is a young woman with Graves disease. CDR3s include the opening cysteine and the closing phenylalanine or tryptophan. D genes are given only for firm matches. Size values are once, few and many counts, or a class for expanded clones, and some rows have none.

v_call	clone_size	d_call	j_call	cdr3_aa	cdr3_nt
TRBV29-1	many	.	TRBJ1-1	CSGGPTEAFF	TGCAGCGGGGGTCCCACTGAAGCTTTCTTT
TRBV9	.	.	TRBJ1-2	CASGRGQGSNLISSYGYTF	TGTGCCAGTGGACGAGGGCAGGGGAGTAATCTGATCAGTTCTTATGGCTACACCTTC
TRBV9	few	.	TRBJ2-5	CASSDGRPQETQYF	TGTGCCAGCAGCGATGGCAGGCCGCAAGAGACCCAGTACTTC
TRBV2	many	.	TRBJ2-7	CASSEYGTYEQYF	TGTGCCAGCAGTGAGTACGGAACCTACGAGCAGTACTTC
TRBV11-2	few	TRBD1	TRBJ2-3	CASSLAGQGLTDTQYF	TGTGCCAGCAGCTTAGCCGGACAGGGACTCACAGATACGCAGTATTTT
TRBV5-4	.	.	TRBJ1-1	CASSSPIAGTEAFF	TGTGCCAGCAGCTCTCCAATCGCTGGTACTGAAGCTTTCTTT
TRBV2	many	.	TRBJ2-1	CASSLISGSNEQFF	TGTGCCAGCAGTCTTATATCAGGGAGCAATGAGCAGTTCTTC
TRBV19	many	TRBD1	TRBJ2-7	CASSANPGTGWGRDEQYF	TGTGCCAGTAGTGCCAATCCCGGGACAGGGTGGGGTCGGGACGAGCAGTACTTC
TRBV27	many	.	TRBJ1-1	CATRRGSLREAFF	TGTGCCACCCGACGCGGGAGCCTGAGAGAAGCTTTCTTT
TRBV24-1	.	TRBD2	TRBJ2-1	CATSDLAGVGYNEQFF	TGTGCCACCAGTGACCTAGCGGGAGTAGGCTACAATGAGCAGTTCTTC
TRBV28	few	TRBD2	TRBJ2-5	CASSRPRGGKQETQYF	TGTGCCAGCAGTCGCCCTCGGGGAGGGAAACAAGAGACCCAGTACTTC
TRBV12-3/TRBV12-4	many	TRBD1	TRBJ2-7	CASSGQAGEQYF	TGTGCCAGCAGTGGACAGGCTGGCGAGCAGTACTTC
TRBV24-1	many	TRBD1	TRBJ1-5	CATSGDRVTQPQHF	TGTGCCACCAGTGGGGACAGGGTAACTCAGCCCCAGCATTTT
TRBV12-3/TRBV12-4	many	TRBD1	TRBJ1-5	CASSPTGTGSNQPQHF	TGTGCCAGCAGCCCGACGGGGACAGGATCAAATCAGCCCCAGCATTTT
TRBV9	few	.	TRBJ2-7	CASSPGGETTYEQYF	TGTGCCAGCAGCCCGGGTGGTGAGACCACCTACGAGCAGTACTTC
TRBV6-2/TRBV6-3	few	.	TRBJ2-1	CASNLDSSFSYNEQFF	TGTGCCAGCAACCTTGACAGCTCCTTCTCCTACAATGAGCAGTTCTTC
TRBV5-6	many	.	TRBJ2-5	CASSFPGQQETQYF	TGTGCCAGCAGCTTTCCAGGACAGCAAGAGACCCAGTACTTC
TRBV19	.	TRBD1	TRBJ2-1	CASRRGDRGSNEQFF	TGTGCCAGTAGGCGAGGGGACAGGGGAAGCAATGAGCAGTTCTTC
TRBV14	.	TRBD2	TRBJ2-3	CASSPGLAGGPRRTDTQYF	TGTGCCAGCAGCCCCGGACTAGCGGGAGGGCCACGTCGAACAGATACGCAGTATTTT
TRBV10-3	.	TRBD1	TRBJ1-6	CAISEPSKTGGAGISPLHF	TGTGCCATCAGTGAGCCATCCAAGACAGGGGGCGCTGGGATTTCACCCCTCCACTTT
TRBV18	.	TRBD2	TRBJ2-3	CASSPQRAGGPTDTQYF	TGTGCCAGCTCACCACAGAGAGCGGGGGGTCCCACAGATACGCAGTATTTT
TRBV13	many	TRBD1	TRBJ2-7	CASSRSVLGTGSYEQYF	TGTGCCAGCAGCCGTTCAGTCTTGGGGACAGGGTCCTACGAGCAGTACTTC
TRBV20-1	many	.	TRBJ2-1	CSARGSGNPANEQFF	TGCAGTGCTAGAGGGAGCGGAAACCCCGCCAATGAGCAGTTCTTC
TRBV18	many	.	TRBJ2-7	CASSPGLNYEQYF	TGTGCCAGCTCACCAGGACTGAACTACGAGCAGTACTTC
TRBV15	many	.	TRBJ2-7	CATSAGTGGEQYF	TGTGCCACCAGCGCCGGGACTGGGGGCGAGCAGTACTTC
TRBV6-1	many	.	TRBJ2-1	CASSQNRGFEQFF	TGTGCCAGCAGCCAAAATAGGGGTTTTGAGCAGTTCTTC
TRBV20-1	many	TRBD2	TRBJ2-7	CSARSGTSGTYEQYF	TGCAGTGCTAGATCCGGGACTAGCGGAACTTACGAGCAGTACTTC
TRBV2	many	.	TRBJ1-6	CASDFPLQPGSSYNSPLHF	TGTGCCAGCGACTTCCCCCTCCAGCCAGGGAGCTCCTATAATTCACCCCTCCACTTT
TRBV30	few	.	TRBJ1-4	CAWSDRRAREKLFF	TGTGCCTGGAGTGATCGCAGGGCCCGGGAAAAACTGTTTTTT
TRBV18	.	TRBD1	TRBJ1-4	CASSPRDRGATNEKLFF	TGTGCCAGCTCACCGCGGGACAGGGGGGCAACTAATGAAAAACTGTTTTTT
TRBV5-1	.	.	TRBJ2-1	CASSSLGFNEQFF	TGCGCCAGCAGCTCCCTTGGGTTCAATGAGCAGTTCTTC
TRBV6-2/TRBV6-3	.	TRBD1	TRBJ2-1	CASSETGARVNEQFF	TGCGCCAGCAGCGAGACAGGGGCCAGGGTGAATGAGCAGTTCTTC
TRBV2	few	TRBD2	TRBJ2-2	CASSVAGGTTGELFF	TGTGCCAGCAGTGTAGCGGGAGGAACGACCGGGGAGCTGTTTTTT
TRBV5-1	medium-sized	.	TRBJ2-7	CASSAGDSSYEQYF	TGCGCCAGCAGCGCGGGGGACAGTTCCTACGAGCAGTACTTC
TRBV7-8	many	TRBD2	TRBJ2-1	CASSLTTSGSAYNEQFF	TGTGCCAGCAGCTTAACAACTAGCGGGAGCGCCTACAATGAGCAGTTCTTC
TRBV20-1	many	TRBD2	TRBJ2-1	CSAEERDSYNEQFF	TGCAGTGCTGAGGAGCGGGACTCCTACAATGAGCAGTTCTTC
TRBV27	few	TRBD2	TRBJ2-7	CASSPQWRLSGTYEQYF	TGTGCCAGCAGTCCACAATGGAGGCTTAGCGGGACCTACGAGCAGTACTTC
TRBV5-1	many	.	TRBJ2-7	CASSLTGLAYEQYF	TGTGCCAGCAGCTTAACTGGCCTGGCCTACGAGCAGTACTTC